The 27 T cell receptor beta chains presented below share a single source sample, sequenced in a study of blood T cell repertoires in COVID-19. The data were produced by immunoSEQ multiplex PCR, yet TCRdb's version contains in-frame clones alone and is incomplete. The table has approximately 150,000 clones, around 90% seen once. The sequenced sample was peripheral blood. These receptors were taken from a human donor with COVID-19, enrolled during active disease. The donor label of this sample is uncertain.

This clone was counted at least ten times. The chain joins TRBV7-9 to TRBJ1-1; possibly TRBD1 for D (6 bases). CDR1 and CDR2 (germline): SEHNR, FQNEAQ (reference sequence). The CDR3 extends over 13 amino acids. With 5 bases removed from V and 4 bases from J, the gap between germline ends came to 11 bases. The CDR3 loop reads CASSPDSFTEAFF. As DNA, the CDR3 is TGTGCCAGCAGCCCGGACAGTTTCACTGAAGCTTTCTTT.

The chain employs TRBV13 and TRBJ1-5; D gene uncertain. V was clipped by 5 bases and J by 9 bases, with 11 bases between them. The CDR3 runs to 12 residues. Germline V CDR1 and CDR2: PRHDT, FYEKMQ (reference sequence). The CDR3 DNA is TGTGCCAGCAGCCGACGGGTAGGGCCCCAGCATTTT. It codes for CASSRRVGPQHF.

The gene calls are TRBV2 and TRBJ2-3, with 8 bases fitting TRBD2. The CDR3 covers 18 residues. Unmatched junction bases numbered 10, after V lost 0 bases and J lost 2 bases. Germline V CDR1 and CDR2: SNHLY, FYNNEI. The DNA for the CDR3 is TGTGCCAGCAGTGAAGCTTTAGGCAGCGGGGGTTCCACAGATACGCAGTATTTT. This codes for CASSEALGSGGSTDTQYF.

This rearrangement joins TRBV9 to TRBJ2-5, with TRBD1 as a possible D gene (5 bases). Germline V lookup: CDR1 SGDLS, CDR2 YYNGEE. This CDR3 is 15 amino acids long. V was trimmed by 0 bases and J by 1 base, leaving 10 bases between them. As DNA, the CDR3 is TGTGCCAGCAGCGTAGATCTAGACAGCCAAGAGACCCAGTACTTC. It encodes CASSVDLDSQETQYF.

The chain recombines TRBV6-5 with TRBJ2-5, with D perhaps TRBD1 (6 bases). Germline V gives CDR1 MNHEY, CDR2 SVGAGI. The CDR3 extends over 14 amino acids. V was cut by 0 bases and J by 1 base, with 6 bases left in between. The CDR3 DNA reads TGTGCCAGCAGTTACTCCAGGGGCCAAGAGACCCAGTACTTC. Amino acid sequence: CASSYSRGQETQYF.

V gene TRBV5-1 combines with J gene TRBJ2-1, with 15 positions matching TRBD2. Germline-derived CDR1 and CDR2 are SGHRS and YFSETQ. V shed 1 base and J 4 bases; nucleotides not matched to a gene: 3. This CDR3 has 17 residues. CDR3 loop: CASSLSGLAGGYNEQFF. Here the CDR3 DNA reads TGCGCCAGCAGCTTGTCGGGACTAGCGGGAGGATACAATGAGCAGTTCTTC.

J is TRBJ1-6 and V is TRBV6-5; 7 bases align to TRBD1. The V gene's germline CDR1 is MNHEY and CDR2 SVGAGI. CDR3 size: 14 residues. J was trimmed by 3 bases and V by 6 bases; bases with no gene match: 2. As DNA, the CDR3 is TGTGCCAGCAGACGGGACAGCTATAATTCACCCCTCCACTTT. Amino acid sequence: CASRRDSYNSPLHF.

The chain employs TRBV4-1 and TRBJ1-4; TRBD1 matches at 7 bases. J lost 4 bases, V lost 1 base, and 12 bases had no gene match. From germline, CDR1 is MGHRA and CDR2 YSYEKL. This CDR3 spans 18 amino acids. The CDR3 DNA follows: TGCGCCAGCAGCCAAGGGGTGTTAGGGGGCGCGAATAATGAAAAACTGTTTTTT. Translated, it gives CASSQGVLGGANNEKLFF.

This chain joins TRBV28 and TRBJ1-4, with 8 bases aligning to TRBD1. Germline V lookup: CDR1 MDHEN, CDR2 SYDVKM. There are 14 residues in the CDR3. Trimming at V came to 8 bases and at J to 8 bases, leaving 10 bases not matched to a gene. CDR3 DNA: TGTGCCAGCGCTCACCAGGGGGCGAGGGAAAAACTGTTTTTT. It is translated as CASAHQGAREKLFF.

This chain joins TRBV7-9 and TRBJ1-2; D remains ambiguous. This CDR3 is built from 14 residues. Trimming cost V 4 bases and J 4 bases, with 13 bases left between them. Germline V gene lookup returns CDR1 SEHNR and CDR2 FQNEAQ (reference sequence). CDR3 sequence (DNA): TGTGCCAGCAGCTCGGCCGAGGGTCTCTATGGCTACACCTTC. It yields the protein CASSSAEGLYGYTF. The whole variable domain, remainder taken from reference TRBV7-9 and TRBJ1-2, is DTGVSQNPRHKITKRGQNVTFRCDPISEHNRLYWYRQTLGQGPEFLTYFQNEAQLEKSRLLSDRFSAERPKGSFSTLEIQRTEQGDSAMYLCASSSAEGLYGYTFGSGTRLTVV.

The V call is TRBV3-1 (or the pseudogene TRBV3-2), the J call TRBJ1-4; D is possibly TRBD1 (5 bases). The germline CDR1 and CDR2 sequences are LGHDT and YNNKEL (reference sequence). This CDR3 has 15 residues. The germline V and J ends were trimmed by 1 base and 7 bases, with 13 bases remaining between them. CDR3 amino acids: CASSQAGLMFEKLFF. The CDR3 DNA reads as TGTGCCAGCAGCCAAGCAGGGCTAATGTTTGAAAAACTGTTTTTT.

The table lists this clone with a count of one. The CDR3 DNA sequence: TGCGCCAGCAGCTTGAGCCCGGGCTCCTACAATGAGCAGTTCTTC. It specifies CASSLSPGSYNEQFF. The chain carries TRBV5-1 and TRBJ2-1; D is unresolved. CDR3 length: 15 residues. Trimming removed 1 base from V and 0 bases from J, with 8 bases in between. Germline assignment: CDR1 SGHRS and CDR2 YFSETQ.

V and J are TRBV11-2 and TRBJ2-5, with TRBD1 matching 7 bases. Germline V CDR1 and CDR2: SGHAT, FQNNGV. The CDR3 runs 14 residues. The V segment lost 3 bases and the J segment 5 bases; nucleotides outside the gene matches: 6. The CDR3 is CASSFRTGGETQYF. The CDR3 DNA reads TGTGCCAGCAGCTTTAGGACAGGTGGGGAGACCCAGTACTTC.

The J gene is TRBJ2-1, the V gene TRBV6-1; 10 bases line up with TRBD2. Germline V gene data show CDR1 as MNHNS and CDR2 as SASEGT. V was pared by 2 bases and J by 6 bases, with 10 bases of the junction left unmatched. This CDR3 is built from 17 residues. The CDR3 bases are TGTGCCAGCAGTGAAACCAGCGGGAGGGCCGATCCCAATGAGCAGTTCTTC. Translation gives CASSETSGRADPNEQFF.

CDR3 DNA: TGTGCCAGCAGCTTAGCGGGCCGGGTAGGGGAATCCTACGAGCAGTACTTC. Its protein is CASSLAGRVGESYEQYF. V and J are TRBV7-6 and TRBJ2-7; possibly TRBD1 for D (5 bases). Germline V lookup: CDR1 SGHVS, CDR2 FNYEAQ. Trimming removed 0 bases at V and 1 base at J, with 16 bases between. The CDR3 has 17 amino acids.

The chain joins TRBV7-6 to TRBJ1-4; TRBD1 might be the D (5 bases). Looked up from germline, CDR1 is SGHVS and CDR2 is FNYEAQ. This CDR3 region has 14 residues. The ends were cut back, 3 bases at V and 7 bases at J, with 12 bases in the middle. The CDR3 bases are TGTGCCAGCAGCTTCAAGGAGGGGACTGAAAAACTGTTTTTT. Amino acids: CASSFKEGTEKLFF.

CDR3 nucleotides: TGCGCCAGCAGCACAGCCGGACTAGCGGGGACTGGTGAGCAGTTCTTC. It translates to CASSTAGLAGTGEQFF. The V call is TRBV5-1, the J call TRBJ2-1, with 12 bases aligning to TRBD2. V lost 4 bases to trimming and J lost 9 bases; unmatched junction nucleotides: 11. The germline V gene encodes CDR1 SGHRS and CDR2 YFSETQ. CDR3 size: 16 residues.

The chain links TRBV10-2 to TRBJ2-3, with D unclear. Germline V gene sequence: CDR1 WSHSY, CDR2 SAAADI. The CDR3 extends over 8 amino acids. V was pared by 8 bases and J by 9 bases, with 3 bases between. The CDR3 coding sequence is TGCGCCAGCGAGACGCAGTATTTT. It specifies CASETQYF.

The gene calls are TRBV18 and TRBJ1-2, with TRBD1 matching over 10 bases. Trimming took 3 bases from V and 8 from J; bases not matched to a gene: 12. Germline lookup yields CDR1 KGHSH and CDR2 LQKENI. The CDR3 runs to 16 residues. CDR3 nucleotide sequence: TGTGCCAGCTCACCGCAAACGACAGGGGGCAGGGGAGGCTACACCTTC. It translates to CASSPQTTGGRGGYTF.

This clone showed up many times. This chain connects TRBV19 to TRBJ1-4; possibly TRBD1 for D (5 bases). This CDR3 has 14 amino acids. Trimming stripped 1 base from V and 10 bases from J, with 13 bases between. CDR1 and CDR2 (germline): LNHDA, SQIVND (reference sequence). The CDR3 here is CASSIVRDGAKLFF. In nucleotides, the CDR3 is TGTGCCAGTAGTATAGTCCGTGATGGGGCAAAACTGTTTTTT.

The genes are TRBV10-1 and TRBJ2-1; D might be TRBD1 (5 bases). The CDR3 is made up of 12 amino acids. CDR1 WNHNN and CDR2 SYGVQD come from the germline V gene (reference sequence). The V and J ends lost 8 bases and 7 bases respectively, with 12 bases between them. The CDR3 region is CASAPGRNEQFF. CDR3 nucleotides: TGCGCCAGCGCCCCAGGGCGGAATGAGCAGTTCTTC.

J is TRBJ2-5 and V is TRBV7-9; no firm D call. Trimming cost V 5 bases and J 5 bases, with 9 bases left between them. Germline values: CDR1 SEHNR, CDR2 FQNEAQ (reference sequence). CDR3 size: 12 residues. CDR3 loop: CASSRDGETQYF. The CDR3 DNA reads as TGTGCCAGCAGCAGAGACGGGGAGACCCAGTACTTC. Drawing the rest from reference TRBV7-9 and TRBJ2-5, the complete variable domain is DTGVSQNPRHKITKRGQNVTFRCDPISEHNRLYWYRQTLGQGPEFLTYFQNEAQLEKSRLLSDRFSAERPKGSFSTLEIQRTEQGDSAMYLCASSRDGETQYFGPGTRLLVL.

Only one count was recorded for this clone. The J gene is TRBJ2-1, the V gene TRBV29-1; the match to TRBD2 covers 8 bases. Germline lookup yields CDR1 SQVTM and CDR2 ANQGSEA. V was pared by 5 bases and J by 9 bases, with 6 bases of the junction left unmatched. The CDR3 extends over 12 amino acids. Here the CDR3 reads CSVRGGHSEQFF. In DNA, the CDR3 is TGCAGCGTTCGGGGGGGGCACTCTGAGCAGTTCTTC.

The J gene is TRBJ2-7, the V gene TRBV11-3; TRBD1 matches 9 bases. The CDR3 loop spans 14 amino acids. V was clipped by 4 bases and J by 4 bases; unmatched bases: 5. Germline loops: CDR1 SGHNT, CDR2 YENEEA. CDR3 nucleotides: TGTGCCAGCAGCTCAGGGACAGGGACTTACGAGCAGTACTTC. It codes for CASSSGTGTYEQYF. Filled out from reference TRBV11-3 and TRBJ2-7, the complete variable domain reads EAGVVQSPRYKIIEKKQPVAFWCNPISGHNTLYWYLQNLGQGPELLIRYENEEAVDDSQLPKDRFSAERLKGVDSTLKIQPAELGDSAVYLCASSSGTGTYEQYFGPGTRLTVT.

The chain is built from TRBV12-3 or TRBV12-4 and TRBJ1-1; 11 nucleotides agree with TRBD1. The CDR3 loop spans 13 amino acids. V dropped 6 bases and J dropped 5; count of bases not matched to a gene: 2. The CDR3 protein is CASRGQGDTEAFF. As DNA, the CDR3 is TGTGCCAGCAGGGGACAGGGGGATACTGAAGCTTTCTTT.

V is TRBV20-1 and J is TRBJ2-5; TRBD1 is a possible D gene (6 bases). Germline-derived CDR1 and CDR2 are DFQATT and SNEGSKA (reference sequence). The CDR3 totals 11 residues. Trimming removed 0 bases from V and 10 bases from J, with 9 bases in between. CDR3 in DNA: TGCAGTGCTAGAGATCAGGGGAACCAGTACTTC. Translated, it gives CSARDQGNQYF.

This CDR3 is CASSIPSDRGLRNSPLHF. The CDR3 DNA sequence: TGTGCCAGTAGTATTCCCAGCGACAGGGGGCTAAGAAATTCACCCCTCCACTTT. The chain recombines TRBV19 with TRBJ1-6; 10 bases map to TRBD1. Unmatched junction bases numbered 12, after V lost 3 bases and J lost 7 bases. Germline values: CDR1 LNHDA, CDR2 SQIVND (reference sequence). The CDR3 is 18 amino acids.